A single sample gave rise to the 27 T cell receptor beta chains below, sequenced in a study of lymphopenia after photon versus proton radiotherapy. The assay was immunoSEQ multiplex PCR, and TCRdb's table has in-frame clones only and misses some. The sample has around 30,000 clones; about 83% are singletons. The starting material was peripheral blood, obtained from a patient treated with proton-based radiotherapy. The receptor source for this set is a woman aged 60 to 75 with cholangiocarcinoma. Some clones in this sample may be carry-over from other donors' samples.

This clone was found once. This sequence joins TRBV10-3 and TRBJ1-1, with TRBD1 matching over 8 bases. The V segment lost 4 bases and the J segment 1 base; nucleotides outside the gene matches: 5. The CDR3 has 15 residues. Per the germline V gene, CDR1 is ENHRY and CDR2 is SYGVKD. The CDR3 region has the DNA TGTGCCATCAGTGGAGGACAGGGTGGGAACACTGAAGCTTTCTTT. The encoded protein is CAISGGQGGNTEAFF.

The J gene is TRBJ2-1, the V gene TRBV9; possibly TRBD1 for D (5 bases). The CDR3 covers 15 residues. Trimming removed 0 bases at V and 9 bases at J, with 16 bases between. Per germline, CDR1 SGDLS and CDR2 YYNGEE. The CDR3: CASSVDPGLRGEQFF. DNA of the CDR3: TGTGCCAGCAGCGTAGATCCGGGTTTAAGGGGTGAGCAGTTCTTC.

CDR3 in DNA: TGTGCCAGCAGTTGGGGACGGGTAATCTCCTACAATGAGCAGTTCTTC. Translated: CASSWGRVISYNEQFF. The rearrangement joins TRBV6-5 to TRBJ2-1; D may match TRBD1 or TRBD2 (5 bases each). Per the germline V gene, CDR1 is MNHEY and CDR2 is SVGAGI. The CDR3 sequence is 16 residues long. Between the trimmed V and J ends, which lost 4 bases and 0 bases, there was a span of 13 bases.

A note on this clone: A junction boundary mismatches the germline segment, possibly from a read error. Other DNA sequences in the sample encode the same CDR3. The genes are TRBV11-2 and TRBJ2-1, with 13 bases fitting TRBD2. Germline V gives CDR1 SGHAT, CDR2 FQNNGV. The CDR3 has 15 residues. The CDR3 nucleotides read TGCGCCAGCAGCCTCACCGGGACTAGCGGGATAGAGCAGTTCTTC. This sequence encodes CASSLTGTSGIEQFF.

The V call is TRBV5-1, the J call TRBJ2-2, with 10 bases matching TRBD1. The CDR3 runs 16 residues. Looked up from germline, CDR1 is SGHRS and CDR2 is YFSETQ. V lost 1 base, J lost 4 bases, and 4 bases stayed unmatched. The CDR3 coding sequence is TGCGCCAGCAGCTTGAGACAGGGGGCGGGCACCGGGGAGCTGTTTTTT. Protein product: CASSLRQGAGTGELFF.

This chain links TRBV6-1 with TRBJ1-6, with TRBD1 matching over 10 bases. There are 14 residues in the CDR3. V dropped 7 bases and J dropped 7; count of bases not matched to a gene: 4. CDR1 is MNHNS and CDR2 is SASEGT in the germline V gene. Here the CDR3 DNA reads TGTGCCAGCATCCGGGACAGGGGAAATTCACCCCTCCACTTT. Residues: CASIRDRGNSPLHF.

Regarding this clone: A junction end diverges from the germline sequence, so it may reflect a read error. The chain joins TRBV16 to TRBJ2-3; D gene uncertain. This CDR3 is built from 15 residues. Germline V gene data show CDR1 as KGHSY and CDR2 as FQNENV. In DNA form, the CDR3 reads TGTGCCAGCAGCCACCCTACCGGGCGACCAGATACGCCGTATTTT. This codes for CASSHPTGRPDTPYF.

The chain employs TRBV6-5 and TRBJ2-7; 8 positions match TRBD1. This CDR3 spans 14 amino acids. The germline gives CDR1 MNHEY, CDR2 SVGAGI. After removal of 0 bases from V and 4 bases from J, the junction contained 2 bases not matched to a gene. The DNA for the CDR3 is TGTGCCAGCAGTTACTCTTGGACAGGGTACGAGCAGTACTTC. Protein: CASSYSWTGYEQYF.

The CDR3 DNA reads TGTGCCAGCACCCTATTGAGCGGAGGGTCCTACGAGCAGTACTTC. This encodes CASTLLSGGSYEQYF. The chain combines TRBV5-4 with TRBJ2-7; possible D gene TRBD2, 6 bases. Trimming pared 6 bases from V and 1 base from J, leaving 17 bases between. The CDR3 is 15 amino acids. Looked up from germline, CDR1 is SGHNT and CDR2 is YYREEE (reference sequence).

The chain recombines TRBV29-1 with TRBJ2-7; weak D call: TRBD2 (5 bases). Germline-derived CDR1 and CDR2 are SQVTM and ANQGSEA. V lost 7 bases, J lost 6 bases, and 10 bases lay in between. CDR3 length equals 10 residues. The CDR3 is CSAGEAEQYF. The DNA of the CDR3 is TGCAGCGCCGGGGAAGCCGAGCAGTACTTC.

The chain links TRBV5-6 to TRBJ2-7, with 7 bases lining up with TRBD1. From germline, CDR1 is SGHDT and CDR2 YYEEEE. J lost 3 bases, V lost 4 bases, and 7 bases had no gene match. The length of the CDR3 is 14 residues. The CDR3 region has the DNA TGTGCCAGCAGCCTGGGACAGTTTATCTACGAGCAGTACTTC. Amino acid sequence: CASSLGQFIYEQYF.

Relative to its sample, this clone is medium-sized. V is TRBV9 and J is TRBJ1-4; D perhaps matches TRBD1 (6 bases). The CDR3 loop spans 15 amino acids. The germline V gene has CDR1 SGDLS and CDR2 YYNGEE. V was cut by 0 bases and J by 5 bases, with 11 bases left in between. CDR3 nucleotides: TGTGCCAGCAGCGTAGCGGGAGGGGGAAATGAAAAACTGTTTTTT. Translation: CASSVAGGGNEKLFF.

The chain couples TRBV7-2 to TRBJ2-7, with 7 positions matching TRBD1. CDR1 is SGHTA, CDR2 FQGNSA, per germline. The CDR3 is made up of 13 amino acids. V was clipped by 5 bases and J by 5 bases; unmatched bases: 6. Written as DNA, the CDR3 is TGTGCCAGCAGCCAAGACAGGGTCAACGAGCAGTACTTC. As protein: CASSQDRVNEQYF.

The chain carries TRBV5-1 and TRBJ2-1; TRBD2 matches at 8 bases. The CDR3 totals 18 residues. The V and J ends lost 3 bases and 5 bases, in that order; junction bases with no gene match: 16. CDR1 SGHRS and CDR2 YFSETQ come from the germline V gene. The CDR3 loop is CASSSQPLTSGYNNEQFF. DNA for the CDR3: TGCGCCAGCAGCTCCCAGCCCCTAACTAGCGGATACAACAATGAGCAGTTCTTC.

J is TRBJ2-7 and V is TRBV10-2; D remains unclear. The V end was cut by 6 bases, the J end by 2 bases, with 8 bases between. CDR1 and CDR2 from the germline V gene are WSHSY and SAAADI. The CDR3 extends over 12 amino acids. This CDR3 reads CASSSPAYEQYF. CDR3 DNA sequence: TGCGCCAGCAGCTCTCCGGCCTACGAGCAGTACTTC.

The V and J genes are TRBV5-5 and TRBJ2-1; 9 bases match TRBD2. This CDR3 is 13 amino acids long. The germline V gene encodes CDR1 SGHKS and CDR2 YYEKEE (reference sequence). V was pared by 4 bases and J by 10 bases, with 6 bases of the junction left unmatched. For the CDR3, the DNA is TGTGCCAGCAGCATTACTAGCGGGTCGGAGCAGTTCTTC. Protein product: CASSITSGSEQFF.

The J gene is TRBJ2-1, the V gene TRBV7-3, with TRBD2 identical over 10 bases. Germline lookup yields CDR1 SGHTA and CDR2 FQGTGA. Trimming took 5 bases from V and 5 from J; bases not matched to a gene: 6. The CDR3 spans 15 residues. The CDR3 nucleotides are TGTGCCAGCAGCCCACGACTAGCGGGCAACAATGAGCAGTTCTTC. Translation gives CASSPRLAGNNEQFF.

The chain has TRBV29-1 and TRBJ2-7; tentative D call: TRBD1 (5 bases). Germline CDR1 and CDR2: SQVTM and ANQGSEA. The CDR3 extends over 12 amino acids. CDR3 coding DNA: TGCAGTGGGGCGACAGATACCTACGAGCAGTACTTC. The encoded protein is CSGATDTYEQYF.

The rearrangement joins TRBV7-2 to TRBJ2-3, with TRBD2 matching 9 bases. J lost 5 bases, V lost 0 bases, and 6 bases had no gene match. CDR3 length: 16 residues. Germline V gives CDR1 SGHTA, CDR2 FQGNSA. CDR3 sequence: CASSLAGGTSQDTQYF. In DNA form, the CDR3 reads TGTGCCAGCAGCTTAGCGGGTGGGACTAGCCAAGATACGCAGTATTTT. Supplemented by reference TRBV7-2 and TRBJ2-3, the full variable domain reads GAGVSQSPSNKVTEKGKDVELRCDPISGHTALYWYRQSLGQGLEFLIYFQGNSAPDKSGLPSDRFSAERTGGSVSTLTIQRTQQEDSAVYLCASSLAGGTSQDTQYFGPGTRLTVL.

This chain joins TRBV4-3 and TRBJ2-7; 8 bases align to TRBD1. There are 15 residues in the CDR3. Germline V lookup: CDR1 LGHNA, CDR2 YSLEER. The V gene end was trimmed by 4 bases and the J gene end by 1 base; junction bases not matched to a gene: 6. As DNA, the CDR3 is TGCGCCAGCAGCCGGGACAGGTTAGGGTCCTACGAGCAGTACTTC. It yields the protein CASSRDRLGSYEQYF.

V gene TRBV10-2 combines with J gene TRBJ2-7; D not certain. Germline CDR1 reads WSHSY; CDR2 reads SAAADI. The CDR3 is made up of 14 amino acids. With 7 bases removed from V and 1 base from J, the gap between germline ends came to 14 bases. Here the CDR3 reads CASTQSLASYEQYF. The CDR3, as DNA: TGCGCCAGCACCCAGAGTTTGGCGTCCTACGAGCAGTACTTC.

V is TRBV6-1 and J is TRBJ2-1; no clear D gene. Germline V CDR1 and CDR2: MNHNS, SASEGT. The CDR3 loop spans 15 amino acids. Trimming removed 2 bases at V and 0 bases at J, with 8 bases between. The CDR3 loop is CASSERPASYNEQFF. CDR3 nucleotide sequence: TGTGCCAGCAGTGAACGGCCGGCCTCCTACAATGAGCAGTTCTTC.

The chain combines TRBV29-1 with TRBJ2-1; D may be TRBD2 (6 bases). The V gene's germline CDR1 is SQVTM and CDR2 ANQGSEA. The CDR3 consists of 13 residues. V dropped 8 bases and J dropped 6 bases, with 17 bases sitting between them. CDR3 in amino acids: CSPSLLARNEQFF. Written as DNA, the CDR3 is TGCAGCCCATCCCTCCTAGCGCGCAATGAGCAGTTCTTC.

The gene calls are TRBV23-1 and TRBJ1-1; D gene unclear. TRBV23-1 is labeled an ORF, and its function is uncertain. CDR3 length equals 13 residues. V lost 4 bases to trimming and J lost 7 bases, with 13 bases between them. CDR3 loop: CASSREVGGEAFF. The CDR3 bases are TGCGCCAGCAGTCGAGAAGTTGGCGGTGAAGCTTTCTTT.

V gene TRBV12-5 combines with J gene TRBJ2-5, with TRBD2 as a possible D gene (6 bases). The CDR3 loop spans 14 amino acids. V lost 1 base to trimming and J lost 2 bases, with 8 bases between them. From germline, CDR1 is LGHNT and CDR2 FRNRAP. The CDR3 sequence: CASGLGLEQETQYF. CDR3 bases: TGTGCTAGTGGTTTGGGACTAGAACAAGAGACCCAGTACTTC.

This sequence joins TRBV27 and TRBJ2-4; D may match TRBD1 or TRBD2 (7 bases each). Per germline, CDR1 MNHEY and CDR2 SMNVEV (reference sequence). CDR3 size: 15 residues. Trimming cost V 5 bases and J 6 bases, with 17 bases left between them. CDR3 nucleotide sequence: TGTGCCAGCAGTGTAAGGGCAGGGGGGGGAAACATTCAGTACTTC. Its translation is CASSVRAGGGNIQYF.

The rearrangement joins TRBV4-3 to TRBJ1-5; D unclear. The CDR3 runs to 15 residues. Deletions cut 0 bases from V and 0 bases from J, with 6 bases between. Germline V gene lookup returns CDR1 LGHNA and CDR2 YSLEER. For the CDR3, the DNA is TGCGCCAGCAGCCAAGATCGTTATAGCAATCAGCCCCAGCATTTT. Translating it yields CASSQDRYSNQPQHF.